A selection of T cell receptor beta chains follows, all from one sample in a study of Ad26.COV2.S vaccination and SARS-CoV-2 variants. Sequenced by immunoSEQ multiplex PCR; TCRdb stores in-frame clones only, minus some. The sample records about 350,000 clones, about 86% being singletons. The source was peripheral blood, collected in a trial of Ad26.COV2.S vaccine versus placebo. All receptors come from a person aged 18-60 years who received the Ad26.COV2.S COVID-19 vaccine or a placebo. Each CDR3 is given with its conserved first and last residue. D genes are given only for firm matches. Size is stated for part of the rows, as once, few or many counts, or as a class when the clone is expanded.

clone_size: few
d_call: TRBD1
j_call: TRBJ2-1
v_call: TRBV2
cdr3_nt: TGTGCCAGCCGTGTCGGAACCGGGACAGGGGCCTACAATGAGCAGTTCTTC
cdr3_aa: CASRVGTGTGAYNEQFF

clone_size: NA
d_call: TRBD1
j_call: TRBJ1-3
v_call: TRBV7-9
cdr3_nt: TGTGCCAGCAGCCCCCGCAGGGGGCAAGGAAACACCATATATTTT
cdr3_aa: CASSPRRGQGNTIYF

clone_size: NA
d_call: NA
j_call: TRBJ2-7
v_call: TRBV7-3
cdr3_nt: TGTGCCAGCAGCCCGGTTGACGGATCCTACGAGCAGTACTTC
cdr3_aa: CASSPVDGSYEQYF

clone_size: NA
d_call: NA
j_call: TRBJ2-2
v_call: TRBV5-4
cdr3_nt: TGTGCCAGCAGCTTTCGAAGTCTAGTGACAGGGACTCTTCGGAGCCGGGAGCTGTTTTTT
cdr3_aa: CASSFRSLVTGTLRSRELFF

clone_size: NA
d_call: NA
j_call: TRBJ1-6
v_call: TRBV30
cdr3_nt: TGTGCCTGGAGACTAGAGGGGGCACCCCTCCACTTT
cdr3_aa: CAWRLEGAPLHF

clone_size: NA
d_call: TRBD1
j_call: TRBJ2-1
v_call: TRBV24-1
cdr3_nt: TGTGCCACCAGTGATAGCCCGGGACAGATTTTTGAGCAGTTCTTC
cdr3_aa: CATSDSPGQIFEQFF

clone_size: NA
d_call: NA
j_call: TRBJ1-1
v_call: TRBV7-2
cdr3_nt: TGTGCCAGCAGCCCAGGGGCGGTGAACACTGAAGCTTTCTTT
cdr3_aa: CASSPGAVNTEAFF

clone_size: NA
d_call: TRBD1
j_call: TRBJ1-3
v_call: TRBV28
cdr3_nt: TGTGCCAGCAGTCTCCCCTCGACAGGGCGCGGAAACACCATATATTTT
cdr3_aa: CASSLPSTGRGNTIYF

clone_size: NA
d_call: TRBD2
j_call: TRBJ2-1
v_call: TRBV7-2
cdr3_nt: TGTGCCAGCACCAGTAGCGGGTCCTACAATGAGCAGTTCTTC
cdr3_aa: CASTSSGSYNEQFF

clone_size: NA
d_call: NA
j_call: TRBJ2-4
v_call: TRBV28
cdr3_nt: TGTGCCAGCAGTTTCTACCTCCGGGGCGGCGGAAACATTCAGTACTTC
cdr3_aa: CASSFYLRGGGNIQYF

clone_size: NA
d_call: NA
j_call: TRBJ2-7
v_call: TRBV5-1
cdr3_nt: TGCGCCAGCAGCCCGGACCGTTCCTACGAGCAGTACTTC
cdr3_aa: CASSPDRSYEQYF

clone_size: NA
d_call: NA
j_call: TRBJ2-5
v_call: TRBV27
cdr3_nt: TGTGCCAGCAGTTCTCCCCGAACCGGCCAGTACTTC
cdr3_aa: CASSSPRTGQYF

clone_size: NA
d_call: TRBD2
j_call: TRBJ2-1
v_call: TRBV7-9
cdr3_nt: TGTGCCAGCAGCTTCTACACTAGCGGGGTTTACAATGAGCAGTTCTTC
cdr3_aa: CASSFYTSGVYNEQFF

clone_size: NA
d_call: NA
j_call: TRBJ1-5
v_call: TRBV28
cdr3_nt: TGTGCCAGCAGTCGGACAGTTGGAAATCAGCCCCAGCATTTT
cdr3_aa: CASSRTVGNQPQHF

clone_size: once
d_call: NA
j_call: TRBJ2-1
v_call: TRBV6-2/TRBV6-3
cdr3_nt: TGTGCCAGCAGTTACGGGGGGGCTAATGAGCAGTTCTTC
cdr3_aa: CASSYGGANEQFF

clone_size: NA
d_call: TRBD1
j_call: TRBJ1-2
v_call: TRBV30
cdr3_nt: TGTGCCTGGATTTATGGACAGGGTCATGGCTACACCTTC
cdr3_aa: CAWIYGQGHGYTF

clone_size: NA
d_call: NA
j_call: TRBJ1-2
v_call: TRBV19
cdr3_nt: TGTGCCAGTGGGTACCAGAACTATGGCTACACCTTC
cdr3_aa: CASGYQNYGYTF

clone_size: NA
d_call: NA
j_call: TRBJ1-2
v_call: TRBV7-9
cdr3_nt: TGTGCCAGCAGCTTAGAGGGCAGGGTGGATGGCTACACCTTC
cdr3_aa: CASSLEGRVDGYTF

clone_size: NA
d_call: NA
j_call: TRBJ1-1
v_call: TRBV7-2
cdr3_nt: TGTGCCAGCAGCTTAGAAGCGCGGAACACTGAAGCTTTCTTT
cdr3_aa: CASSLEARNTEAFF

clone_size: NA
d_call: NA
j_call: TRBJ1-1
v_call: TRBV4-1
cdr3_nt: TGCGCCAGCAGCCAAGAGCGGCGCACTGAAGCTTTCTTT
cdr3_aa: CASSQERRTEAFF

clone_size: NA
d_call: NA
j_call: TRBJ2-2
v_call: TRBV5-6
cdr3_nt: TGTGCCAGCAGCTCCGAAGGCGGCCACGGGTGGACCGGGGAGCTGTTTTTT
cdr3_aa: CASSSEGGHGWTGELFF

clone_size: NA
d_call: NA
j_call: TRBJ1-4
v_call: TRBV7-2
cdr3_nt: TGTGCCAGCAGCTTAGACCCAACTAATGAAAAACTGTTTTTT
cdr3_aa: CASSLDPTNEKLFF

clone_size: NA
d_call: TRBD1
j_call: TRBJ2-6
v_call: TRBV28
cdr3_nt: TGTGCCAGCAGTTTGGCGGGACAGGGGGCAACTGGGGCCAACGTCCTGACTTTC
cdr3_aa: CASSLAGQGATGANVLTF

clone_size: NA
d_call: NA
j_call: TRBJ2-2
v_call: TRBV9
cdr3_nt: TGTGCCAGCAGCGTACTAGCATCTATCGCCGGGGAGCTGTTTTTT
cdr3_aa: CASSVLASIAGELFF

clone_size: NA
d_call: NA
j_call: TRBJ2-7
v_call: TRBV18
cdr3_nt: TGTGCCAGCTCATCCGGGCAGGACTCCTACGAGCAGTACTTC
cdr3_aa: CASSSGQDSYEQYF

clone_size: NA
d_call: NA
j_call: TRBJ2-5
v_call: TRBV3-1/TRBV3-2
cdr3_nt: TGTGCCAGCAGCCAACCAAGAGAGACCCAGTACTTC
cdr3_aa: CASSQPRETQYF

clone_size: NA
d_call: NA
j_call: TRBJ1-1
v_call: TRBV4-2
cdr3_nt: TGTGCCAGCAGCCAAGGAGGAGTGATAGTTGAAGCTTTCTTT
cdr3_aa: CASSQGGVIVEAFF

clone_size: NA
d_call: NA
j_call: TRBJ2-1
v_call: TRBV3-1/TRBV3-2
cdr3_nt: TGTGCCAGCGAATTCCGGGCGGGAAGGTACAATGAGCAGTTCTTC
cdr3_aa: CASEFRAGRYNEQFF

clone_size: NA
d_call: NA
j_call: TRBJ2-7
v_call: TRBV10-2
cdr3_nt: TGCGCCAGCAATCTGGTCCCGCAGGTGGGGGCCTACGAGCAGTACTTC
cdr3_aa: CASNLVPQVGAYEQYF

clone_size: NA
d_call: NA
j_call: TRBJ1-1
v_call: TRBV7-9
cdr3_nt: TGTGCCAGCAGCTTTCCGACAGGTGAAGCTTTCTTT
cdr3_aa: CASSFPTGEAFF

clone_size: NA
d_call: TRBD2
j_call: TRBJ2-3
v_call: TRBV7-2
cdr3_nt: TGTGCCAGCAGCTTGGGACTAGTACCCCCTGGCACAGATACGCAGTATTTT
cdr3_aa: CASSLGLVPPGTDTQYF

clone_size: NA
d_call: TRBD2
j_call: TRBJ2-1
v_call: TRBV7-8
cdr3_nt: TGTGCCAGCAGCCTCCGGCGACTAGCGGGAGGGTACAATGAGCAGTTCTTC
cdr3_aa: CASSLRRLAGGYNEQFF

clone_size: NA
d_call: NA
j_call: TRBJ1-4
v_call: TRBV18
cdr3_nt: TGTGCCAGCTCCCCAAGACTGGGGCTCGAACTGTTTTTT
cdr3_aa: CASSPRLGLELFF

clone_size: NA
d_call: TRBD2
j_call: TRBJ2-7
v_call: TRBV7-9
cdr3_nt: TGTGCCAGCAGCCTTACTAGCGGGAGCTCCTACGAGCAGTACTTC
cdr3_aa: CASSLTSGSSYEQYF

clone_size: NA
d_call: TRBD2
j_call: TRBJ2-7
v_call: TRBV28
cdr3_nt: TGTGCCAGCTCCGGACTAGCGAGCTACGAGCAGTACTTC
cdr3_aa: CASSGLASYEQYF

clone_size: NA
d_call: TRBD2
j_call: TRBJ2-7
v_call: TRBV5-1
cdr3_nt: TGCGCCAGCAGCTTAGGTTTAGCGGGAGTAACCTACGAGCAGTACTTC
cdr3_aa: CASSLGLAGVTYEQYF

clone_size: NA
d_call: NA
j_call: TRBJ2-7
v_call: TRBV9
cdr3_nt: TGTGCCAGCAGCGTAGGACCGGGGGTTTCCTCCTACGAGCAGTACTTC
cdr3_aa: CASSVGPGVSSYEQYF

clone_size: NA
d_call: NA
j_call: TRBJ2-5
v_call: TRBV18
cdr3_nt: TGTGCCAGCTCACCACCCGGCGGGACCCAAGAGACCCAGTACTTC
cdr3_aa: CASSPPGGTQETQYF

clone_size: NA
d_call: NA
j_call: TRBJ1-1
v_call: TRBV28
cdr3_nt: TGTGCCAGCAGGTGGAGGGCTGACACTGAAGCTTTCTTT
cdr3_aa: CASRWRADTEAFF

clone_size: NA
d_call: NA
j_call: TRBJ1-1
v_call: TRBV9
cdr3_nt: TGTGCCAGCAGCGTAGGAGGTTTGGCATCCGTGGGGAACGCTTTCTTT
cdr3_aa: CASSVGGLASVGNAFF

clone_size: NA
d_call: NA
j_call: TRBJ2-5
v_call: TRBV3-1/TRBV3-2
cdr3_nt: TGTGCCAGCAGCCCCATTCAAGGGGGAGAGACCCAGTACTTC
cdr3_aa: CASSPIQGGETQYF

clone_size: NA
d_call: NA
j_call: TRBJ2-2
v_call: TRBV12-3/TRBV12-4
cdr3_nt: TGTGCCAGCAAACAGCGCACCGGGGAGCTGTTTTTT
cdr3_aa: CASKQRTGELFF

clone_size: NA
d_call: NA
j_call: TRBJ2-5
v_call: TRBV7-8
cdr3_nt: TGTGCCAGCAGCTTAGGGGGGTTGGGGGAGACCCAGTACTTC
cdr3_aa: CASSLGGLGETQYF

clone_size: NA
d_call: NA
j_call: TRBJ2-1
v_call: TRBV6-4
cdr3_nt: TGTGCCAGCAGTTTGGGCCTTTTCTCCTACAATGAGCAGTTCTTC
cdr3_aa: CASSLGLFSYNEQFF

clone_size: NA
d_call: NA
j_call: TRBJ1-1
v_call: TRBV4-3
cdr3_nt: TGCGCCAGCAGCCCTGTTGAAGCCCAAGGCAGGGCAGCTTTCTTT
cdr3_aa: CASSPVEAQGRAAFF

clone_size: NA
d_call: NA
j_call: TRBJ2-1
v_call: TRBV7-8
cdr3_nt: TGTGCCAGCACCCGACGGGTGTACAATGAGCAGTTCTTC
cdr3_aa: CASTRRVYNEQFF

clone_size: NA
d_call: TRBD1
j_call: TRBJ2-7
v_call: TRBV11-2
cdr3_nt: TGTGCCAGCAGCAAGGGACAGAGCAGCTACGAGCAGTACTTC
cdr3_aa: CASSKGQSSYEQYF

clone_size: NA
d_call: NA
j_call: TRBJ1-5
v_call: TRBV5-6
cdr3_nt: TGTGCCAGCAGTCAACAGGGAGGGCTGAGCAATCAGCCCCAGCATTTT
cdr3_aa: CASSQQGGLSNQPQHF

clone_size: NA
d_call: NA
j_call: TRBJ2-6
v_call: TRBV4-3
cdr3_nt: TGCGCCAGCAGCCAACGATACAGGTCCCTGGGGGCCAACGTCCTGACTTTC
cdr3_aa: CASSQRYRSLGANVLTF

clone_size: NA
d_call: NA
j_call: TRBJ2-5
v_call: TRBV5-1
cdr3_nt: TGCGCCAGCAGCAACGGACAGCCTGGAGGAGAGACCCAGTACTTC
cdr3_aa: CASSNGQPGGETQYF

clone_size: NA
d_call: NA
j_call: TRBJ2-6
v_call: TRBV10-3
cdr3_nt: TGTGCCATCAGTGCAGAGGGTTACTCTGGGGCCAACGTCCTGACTTTC
cdr3_aa: CAISAEGYSGANVLTF

clone_size: NA
d_call: TRBD1
j_call: TRBJ2-1
v_call: TRBV28
cdr3_nt: TGTGCCAGCAGCCTCGGACAGGGCAATGAGCAGTTCTTC
cdr3_aa: CASSLGQGNEQFF

clone_size: NA
d_call: NA
j_call: TRBJ1-4
v_call: TRBV7-9
cdr3_nt: TGTGCCAGCACCCCGGGGGCAACTAATGAAAAACTGTTTTTT
cdr3_aa: CASTPGATNEKLFF